These 30 T cell receptor beta chains were all obtained from the same sample, sequenced in a study of blood T cell repertoires in COVID-19. TCRdb's table, derived via immunoSEQ multiplex PCR, lists solely in-frame clones and lacks some. The sample has about 440,000 clones, 70% to 90% seen once. The specimen was PBMCs or T cells enriched from blood (not recorded which). These receptors were taken from a woman aged 18-29 years with acute COVID-19.

The rearrangement links TRBV20-1 to TRBJ2-7, with 11 bases lining up with TRBD2. Trimming at V came to 3 bases and at J to 7 bases, leaving 14 bases not matched to a gene. This CDR3 comprises 16 residues. CDR1 DFQATT and CDR2 SNEGSKA come from the germline V gene (reference sequence). The CDR3 DNA reads as TGCAGTGCTAGTGTACTAGCGGGAGCCATGGTGGGAGAGCAGTACTTC. This gives the protein CSASVLAGAMVGEQYF.

The rearrangement joins TRBV7-2 to TRBJ1-2; the D gene is possibly TRBD1 (5 bases). CDR3 size: 14 residues. The V end was cut by 5 bases, the J end by 1 base, with 11 bases between. Germline assignment: CDR1 SGHTA and CDR2 FQGNSA. This CDR3 reads CASSPDTFNYGYTF. The CDR3 DNA is TGTGCCAGCAGCCCGGACACTTTTAACTATGGCTACACCTTC.

This clone was observed a few times. An end of the junction does not agree with germline; a read error may underlie this. CDR3 region: CASSQDTYNSPLHF. The DNA of the CDR3 is TGTGCCAGCAGCCAGGACACCTACAATTCACCCCTCCACTTT. This chain links TRBV11-2 with TRBJ1-6; TRBD1 might be the D (5 bases). This CDR3 has 14 residues. The germline CDR1 and CDR2 sequences are SGHAT and FQNNGV.

Only one count was recorded for this clone. This chain uses TRBV28 with TRBJ2-1; 7 bases fit TRBD2. Germline V CDR1 and CDR2: MDHEN, SYDVKM. V gave up 10 bases and J gave up 6 bases; unmatched junction bases: 6. CDR3 size: 12 residues. CDR3 region: CATTTSSNEQFF. Here the CDR3 DNA reads TGTGCCACAACGACTAGCAGCAATGAGCAGTTCTTC.

The chain uses TRBV5-1 and TRBJ2-1, with 10 nucleotides matching TRBD2. The germline V gene has CDR1 SGHRS and CDR2 YFSETQ. The V gene end was trimmed by 2 bases and the J gene end by 1 base; junction bases not matched to a gene: 3. This CDR3 has 16 amino acids. The CDR3 bases are TGCGCCAGCAGCTTCGAGCGGGGGGGTTCCTACAATGAGCAGTTCTTC. Amino acids: CASSFERGGSYNEQFF.

This clone occurred a few times. V is TRBV7-8 and J is TRBJ1-6; 7 bases map to TRBD1. The CDR3 is 15 residues long. V lost 5 bases, J lost 14 bases, and 15 bases stayed unmatched. Germline CDR1 and CDR2: SGHVS and FQNEAQ. DNA for the CDR3: TGTGCCAGCAGCCCCAAACAGGGGCCGGCGGGATCCCTCCACTTT. Translation gives CASSPKQGPAGSLHF.

The chain employs TRBV25-1 and TRBJ2-7; 8 nucleotides align to TRBD2. CDR3 length equals 14 residues. V shed 8 bases, J shed 4 bases, and the junction held 10 bases outside the gene matches. CDR1 MGHDK and CDR2 SYGVNS come from the germline V gene. As DNA, the CDR3 is TGTGCCAGCCGGTCACTAGCGGTACCTTACGAGCAGTACTTC. Protein: CASRSLAVPYEQYF.

The chain recombines TRBV5-4 with TRBJ2-1, with 9 positions matching TRBD2. This CDR3 region has 14 residues. Germline CDR1 is SGHNT and CDR2 is YYREEE (reference sequence). The ends lost 9 bases at V and 8 bases at J; junction bases unmatched: 12. CDR3 coding DNA: TGTGCCACCCAGTCTGCGGGAGGGCGAGATGAGCAGTTCTTC. Encoded protein: CATQSAGGRDEQFF.

The chain couples TRBV18 to TRBJ2-5; possibly TRBD1 for D (5 bases). Germline V gene data show CDR1 as KGHSH and CDR2 as LQKENI. Trimming left V 3 bases short and J 5 bases short, with 13 bases between. The CDR3 totals 14 residues. The CDR3 reads CASSPPGLGETQYF. As DNA, the CDR3 is TGTGCCAGCTCACCGCCAGGGCTCGGTGAGACCCAGTACTTC. The full variable domain, with the rest looked up from reference TRBV18 and TRBJ2-5, is NAGVMQNPRHLVRRRGQEARLRCSPMKGHSHVYWYRQLPEEGLKFMVYLQKENIIDESGMPKERFSAEFPKEGPSILRIQQVVRGDSAAYFCASSPPGLGETQYFGPGTRLLVL.

This chain connects TRBV7-2 to TRBJ2-6, with 12 bases lining up with TRBD2. CDR3 length: 19 amino acids. The trim removed 1 base at V and 3 bases at J, leaving 7 bases unmatched. Germline CDR1 and CDR2: SGHTA and FQGNSA. As DNA, the CDR3 is TGTGCCAGCAGCTTAGTGGCTAGCGGGAGGGCCGGTGGGGCCAACGTCCTGACTTTC. Its translation: CASSLVASGRAGGANVLTF.

The chain carries TRBV18 and TRBJ2-7; TRBD1 aligns across 8 bases. Germline CDR1 and CDR2: KGHSH and LQKENI. J was trimmed by 2 bases and V by 3 bases; bases with no gene match: 3. The CDR3 runs 14 residues. The CDR3 region is CASSPLQGAYEQYF. The CDR3 coding sequence is TGTGCCAGCTCACCTCTACAGGGGGCCTACGAGCAGTACTTC. The full variable domain, in which reference TRBV18 and TRBJ2-7 provide the parts outside the CDR3, is NAGVMQNPRHLVRRRGQEARLRCSPMKGHSHVYWYRQLPEEGLKFMVYLQKENIIDESGMPKERFSAEFPKEGPSILRIQQVVRGDSAAYFCASSPLQGAYEQYFGPGTRLTVT.

This chain uses TRBV11-2 with TRBJ2-1; the match to TRBD2 covers 7 bases. The length of the CDR3 is 16 residues. Germline-derived CDR1 and CDR2 are SGHAT and FQNNGV. Unmatched junction bases numbered 6, after V lost 2 bases and J lost 2 bases. The CDR3 nucleotides read TGTGCCAGCAGCTTAAGGCGCGGGGGAACCTACAATGAGCAGTTCTTC. Protein: CASSLRRGGTYNEQFF.

The chain couples TRBV19 to TRBJ2-1; 10 bases fit TRBD2. The V and J ends lost 5 bases and 4 bases, in that order; junction bases with no gene match: 8. The CDR3 length is 16 residues. The germline CDR1 and CDR2 sequences are LNHDA and SQIVND (reference sequence). The DNA of the CDR3 is TGTGCCAGTAGTCCCGATCTAGCGGGGGTTTACAATGAGCAGTTCTTC. This sequence encodes CASSPDLAGVYNEQFF.

The V call is TRBV2, the J call TRBJ2-1; D gene uncertain. This CDR3 comprises 12 residues. V lost 6 bases to trimming and J lost 9 bases, with 12 bases between them. The germline V gene has CDR1 SNHLY and CDR2 FYNNEI. The CDR3 DNA sequence: TGTGCCAGCAGGTCAACTATCGGTGAGCAGTTCTTC. Translating gives CASRSTIGEQFF.

This clone was found once. The chain joins TRBV28 to TRBJ2-5; D might be TRBD1 (6 bases). Trimming pared 10 bases from V and 7 bases from J, leaving 19 bases between. The germline V gene encodes CDR1 MDHEN and CDR2 SYDVKM. The CDR3 has 13 amino acids. The CDR3 DNA sequence: TGTGCCAACTCGGACTCCACGACAGGGACCCAGTACTTC. Amino acids: CANSDSTTGTQYF.

The chain has TRBV6-1 and TRBJ2-1, with 9 positions matching TRBD2. CDR1 and CDR2 from the germline V gene are MNHNS and SASEGT. V shed 0 bases and J 9 bases; nucleotides not matched to a gene: 6. The CDR3 runs to 15 residues. The CDR3 DNA sequence: TGTGCCAGCAGTGAAGCGAGACTAGCGGTCGCTGAGCAGTTCTTC. Its translation: CASSEARLAVAEQFF.

The rearrangement links TRBV30 to TRBJ2-1, with D possibly being TRBD1 (7 bases). Trimming cost V 4 bases and J 7 bases, with 14 bases left between them. CDR1 is GTSNPN, CDR2 SVGIG, per germline (reference sequence). The CDR3 consists of 13 residues. The CDR3 DNA reads as TGTGCCTGGAAGGAGGGGGCGAGGAATGAGCAGTTCTTC. Its translation is CAWKEGARNEQFF.

V gene TRBV6-5 combines with J gene TRBJ1-6, with D perhaps matching TRBD1 (6 bases). CDR1 MNHEY and CDR2 SVGAGI come from the germline V gene. The CDR3 contains 13 residues. V was pared by 10 bases and J by 9 bases, with 16 bases between. CDR3 amino acids: CATSGTILSPLHF. CDR3 DNA: TGTGCCACATCCGGGACAATCCTTTCACCCCTCCACTTT.

The rearrangement joins TRBV4-3 to TRBJ2-3, with D possibly TRBD2 on 6 matching bases. Germline-derived CDR1 and CDR2 are LGHNA and YSLEER. The length of the CDR3 is 17 residues. Deletions cut 0 bases from V and 0 bases from J, with 13 bases between. CDR3 residues: CASSQEAGLTSTDTQYF. In DNA form, the CDR3 reads TGCGCCAGCAGCCAAGAGGCGGGACTTACTAGCACAGATACGCAGTATTTT.

This chain joins TRBV2 and TRBJ2-2, with D tentatively TRBD2 (5 bases). From germline, CDR1 is SNHLY and CDR2 FYNNEI. This CDR3 region has 14 residues. V was cut by 2 bases and J by 7 bases, with 11 bases left in between. The CDR3 spells CASSEPGSDGELFF. The CDR3 DNA is TGTGCCAGCAGTGAACCGGGGTCAGACGGGGAGCTGTTTTTT.

J is TRBJ2-7 and V is TRBV4-3; weak D call: TRBD2 (6 bases). The CDR3 has 15 residues. From germline, CDR1 is LGHNA and CDR2 YSLEER. Between the trimmed V and J ends, which lost 1 base and 2 bases, there was a span of 12 bases. The CDR3 DNA sequence: TGCGCCAGCAGCCAAGTTTCGGGAGTCGCCTACGAGCAGTACTTC. Its translation is CASSQVSGVAYEQYF.

This clone was counted a single time. The chain is built from TRBV7-9 and TRBJ2-7; D is undetermined. Trimming left V 1 base short and J 3 bases short, with 19 bases between. The germline V gene has CDR1 SEHNR and CDR2 FQNEAQ (reference sequence). This CDR3 comprises 17 residues. The CDR3 nucleotides read TGTGCCAGCAGCTTAGTACCTAGAGGCGTAACTCTCTACGAGCAGTACTTC. Translated: CASSLVPRGVTLYEQYF.

The rearrangement uses TRBV5-6 and TRBJ2-7; 12 bases match TRBD2. This CDR3 has 13 residues. Trimming took 6 bases from V and 4 from J; bases not matched to a gene: 2. Germline lookup yields CDR1 SGHDT and CDR2 YYEEEE. CDR3 sequence (DNA): TGTGCCAGCAAGACTAGCGGGAGTTACGAGCAGTACTTC. The encoded protein is CASKTSGSYEQYF.

The rearrangement joins TRBV24-1 to TRBJ1-6, with 8 positions matching TRBD1. The CDR3 runs to 17 residues. V shed 3 bases and J 8 bases; nucleotides not matched to a gene: 11. The germline CDR1 and CDR2 sequences are KGHDR and SFDVKD. The CDR3 protein is CATSDIRTGKTHSPLHF. Here the CDR3 DNA reads TGTGCCACCAGTGATATACGGACAGGGAAGACTCATTCACCCCTCCACTTT.

The chain employs TRBV12-3 or TRBV12-4 and TRBJ1-5; the D is unclear. V dropped 3 bases and J dropped 6 bases, with 3 bases sitting between them. The CDR3 sequence is 11 residues long. The CDR3 DNA follows: TGTGCCAGCAGTTTCCTTCAGCCCCAGCATTTT. It specifies CASSFLQPQHF.

This clone is a singleton in its sample. V usage is TRBV4-1 and J usage is TRBJ1-5; the D is unclear. Germline assignment: CDR1 MGHRA and CDR2 YSYEKL. The CDR3 consists of 13 residues. The V gene lost 4 bases and the J gene lost 3 bases, with 7 bases spanning the gap. CDR3 DNA sequence: TGCGCCAGCAGCCCGGGAACCAATCAGCCCCAGCATTTT. This codes for CASSPGTNQPQHF.

The gene calls are TRBV12-3 or TRBV12-4 and TRBJ1-4; possible D gene TRBD1, 5 bases. This CDR3 is built from 13 residues. Trimming took off 8 bases at V and 4 bases at J, with 11 bases between the two ends. Here the CDR3 DNA reads TGTGCCAGCGGTGACAGACTTAATGAAAAACTGTTTTTT. Its translation is CASGDRLNEKLFF.

V usage is TRBV18 and J usage is TRBJ2-7, with TRBD1 identical over 8 bases. CDR1 and CDR2 from the germline V gene are KGHSH and LQKENI. CDR3 length: 14 residues. With 6 bases clipped from V and 5 bases from J, the junction kept 9 bases outside the gene matches. This CDR3 is CASSLDRVRHEQYF. CDR3 sequence (DNA): TGTGCCAGCTCGCTGGACAGGGTCAGACACGAGCAGTACTTC.

The rearrangement uses TRBV5-8 and TRBJ2-3; D might be TRBD1 (6 bases). The CDR3 covers 15 residues. With 0 bases removed from V and 2 bases from J, the gap between germline ends came to 10 bases. Per germline, CDR1 SGHTS and CDR2 YDEGEE. CDR3 nucleotide sequence: TGTGCCAGCAGCTTGGGAACAGGGAACACAGATACGCAGTATTTT. It codes for CASSLGTGNTDTQYF.

This sequence joins TRBV28 and TRBJ1-2, with D possibly being TRBD1 (5 bases). Germline CDR1 MDHEN, CDR2 SYDVKM. The CDR3 covers 15 residues. V lost 7 bases to trimming and J lost 5 bases, with 20 bases between them. In DNA form, the CDR3 reads TGTGCCAGCATCCAAGCCGGAGGGGCCCGGTATGGCTACACCTTC. Protein: CASIQAGGARYGYTF.